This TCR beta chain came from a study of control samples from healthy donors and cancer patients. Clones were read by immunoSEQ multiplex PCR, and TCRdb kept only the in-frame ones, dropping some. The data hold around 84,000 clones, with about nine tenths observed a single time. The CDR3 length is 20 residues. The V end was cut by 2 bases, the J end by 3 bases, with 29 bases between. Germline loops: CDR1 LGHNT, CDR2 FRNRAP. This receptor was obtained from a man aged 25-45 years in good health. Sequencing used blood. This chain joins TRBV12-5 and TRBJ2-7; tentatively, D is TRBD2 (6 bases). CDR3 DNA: TGTGCTAGTGGTTTGCCTAGATGGGGACTCAGGGACCGTCTCTTCTACGAGCAGTACTTC. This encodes CASGLPRWGLRDRLFYEQYF.